This paragraph covers one TCR beta chain sequence. Its matching antigen is unknown. This sample stems from a study of T cells expressing NK-cell markers. Study at large: HCMV serostatus: most of the eight sequenced donors positive, one negative.

Study conclusions and caveats: Expanded NKG2C+ T cell clones had unclear HCMV specificity. Once again these clonotypes came out on top in the CD3+CD56-NKG2C+ fraction of a few donors.

A 5'RACE template switching approach incorporating UMIs was used to make TCR beta cDNA. Reprocessing the 5' RACE reads, TCRdb reports a single entry for every CDR3 protein and omits DNA. The sample table includes approximately 150,000 distinct CDR3 sequences. Source material: blood T cells: a sorted CD56 or NKG2C T cell subset, CD4+ or CD8+ T cells, or bulk PBMC T cells (not recorded which). The clonotype originates from a man between 18 and 29 years old in good health.

CDR3 protein: CASSDPPGNNEQFF. The chain recombines TRBV2 with TRBJ2-1; TCRdb reports TRBD1, a call that lacks DNA to check it against. The CDR3 consists of 14 residues. In germline, CDR1 is SNHLY, CDR2 FYNNEI.